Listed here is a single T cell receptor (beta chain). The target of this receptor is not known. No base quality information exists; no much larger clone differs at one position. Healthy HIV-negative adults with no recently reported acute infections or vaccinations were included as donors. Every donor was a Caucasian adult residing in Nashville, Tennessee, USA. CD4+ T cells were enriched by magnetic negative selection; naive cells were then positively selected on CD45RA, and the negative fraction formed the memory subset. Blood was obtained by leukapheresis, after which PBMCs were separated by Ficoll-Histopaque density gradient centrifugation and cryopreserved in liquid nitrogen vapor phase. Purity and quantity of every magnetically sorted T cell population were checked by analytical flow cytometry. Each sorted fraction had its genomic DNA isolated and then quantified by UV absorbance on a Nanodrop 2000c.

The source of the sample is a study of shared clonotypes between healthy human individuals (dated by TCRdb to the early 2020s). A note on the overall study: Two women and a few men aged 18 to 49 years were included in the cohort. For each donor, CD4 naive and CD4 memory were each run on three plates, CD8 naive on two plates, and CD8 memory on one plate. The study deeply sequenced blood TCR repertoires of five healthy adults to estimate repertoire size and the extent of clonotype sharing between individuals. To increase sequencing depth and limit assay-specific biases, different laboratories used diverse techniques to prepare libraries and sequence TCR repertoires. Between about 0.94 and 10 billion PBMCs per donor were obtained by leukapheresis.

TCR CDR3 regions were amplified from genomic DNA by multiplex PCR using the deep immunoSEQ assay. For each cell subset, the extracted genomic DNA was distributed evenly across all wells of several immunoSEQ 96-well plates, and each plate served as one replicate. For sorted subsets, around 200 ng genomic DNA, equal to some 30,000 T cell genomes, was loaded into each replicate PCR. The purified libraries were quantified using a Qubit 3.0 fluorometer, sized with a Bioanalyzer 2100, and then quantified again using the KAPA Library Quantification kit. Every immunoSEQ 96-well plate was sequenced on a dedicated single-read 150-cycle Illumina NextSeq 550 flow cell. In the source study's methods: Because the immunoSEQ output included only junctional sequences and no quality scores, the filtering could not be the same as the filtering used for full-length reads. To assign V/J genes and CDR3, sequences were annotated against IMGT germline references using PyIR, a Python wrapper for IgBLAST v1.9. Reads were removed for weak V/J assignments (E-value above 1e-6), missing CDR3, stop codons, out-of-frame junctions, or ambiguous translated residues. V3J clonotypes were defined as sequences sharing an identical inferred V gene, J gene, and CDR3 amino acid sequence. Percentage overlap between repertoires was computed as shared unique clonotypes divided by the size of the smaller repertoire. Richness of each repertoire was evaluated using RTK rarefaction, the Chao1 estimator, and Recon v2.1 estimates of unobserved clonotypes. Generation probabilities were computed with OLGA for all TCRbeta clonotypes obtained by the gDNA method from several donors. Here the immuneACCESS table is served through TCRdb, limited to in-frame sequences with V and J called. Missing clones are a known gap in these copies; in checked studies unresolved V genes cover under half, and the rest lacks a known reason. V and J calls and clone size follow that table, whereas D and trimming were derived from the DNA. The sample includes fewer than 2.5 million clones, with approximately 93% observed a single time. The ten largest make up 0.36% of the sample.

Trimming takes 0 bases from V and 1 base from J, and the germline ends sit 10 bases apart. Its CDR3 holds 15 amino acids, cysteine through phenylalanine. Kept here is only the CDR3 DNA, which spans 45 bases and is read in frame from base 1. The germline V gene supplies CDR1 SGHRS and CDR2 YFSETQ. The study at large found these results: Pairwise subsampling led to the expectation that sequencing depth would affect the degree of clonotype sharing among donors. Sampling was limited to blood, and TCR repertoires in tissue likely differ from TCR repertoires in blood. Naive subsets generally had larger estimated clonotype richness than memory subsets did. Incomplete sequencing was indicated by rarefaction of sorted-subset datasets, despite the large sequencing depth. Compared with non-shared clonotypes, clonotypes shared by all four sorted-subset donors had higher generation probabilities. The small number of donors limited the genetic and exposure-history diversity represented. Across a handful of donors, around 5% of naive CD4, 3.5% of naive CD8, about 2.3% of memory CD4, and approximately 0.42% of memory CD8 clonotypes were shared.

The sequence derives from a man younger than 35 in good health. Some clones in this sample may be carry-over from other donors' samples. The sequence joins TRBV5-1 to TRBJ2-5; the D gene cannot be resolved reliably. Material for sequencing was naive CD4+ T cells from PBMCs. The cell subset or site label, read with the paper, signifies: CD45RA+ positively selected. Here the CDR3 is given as CASSLEPPGQETQYF. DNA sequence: TGCGCCAGCAGCTTGGAACCGCCGGGCCAAGAGACCCAGTACTTC. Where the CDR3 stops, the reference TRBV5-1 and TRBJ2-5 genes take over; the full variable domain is KAGVTQTPRYLIKTRGQQVTLSCSPISGHRSVSWYQQTPGQGLQFLFEYFSETQRNKGNFPGRFSGRQFSNSRSEMNVSTLELGDSALYLCASSLEPPGQETQYFGPGTRLLVL.